This T cell receptor (beta chain) emerged from a study of breast tumors, draining lymph nodes, adjacent tissues. V was pared by 4 bases and J by 2 bases, with 8 bases of the junction left unmatched. The CDR3 is 15 amino acids. From germline, CDR1 is SGHRS and CDR2 YFSETQ. MiXCR, run by TCRdb on the multiplex PCR reads, gives a single entry per CDR3 protein. The data hold 100,000 or so distinct CDR3 sequences, with approximately 22% observed a single time. The lymph nodes were axillary draining lymph nodes from breast cancer patients. This clonotype was seen many times. This sequence originates from a female donor with breast cancer. Some clones in this sample may be carry-over from other donors' samples. Input material: axillary lymph node tissue. V gene TRBV5-1 combines with J gene TRBJ2-7, with 8 positions matching TRBD1. The CDR3 DNA follows: TGCGCCAGCAGCCTTAATACGGGACAGGCCTACGAGCAGTACTTC. Its protein product is CASSLNTGQAYEQYF.